This is a list of T cell receptor beta chains from one sample in a study of cytomegalovirus exposure and HLA in healthy donors. The protocol was immunoSEQ multiplex PCR, while the TCRdb copy is restricted to in-frame clones and leaves out a portion. Seen here are about 160,000 clones, about 86% observed once, and the top ten hold 2% to 2.5%. The sample taken for sequencing was PBMCs. These receptors came from a woman aged 18-30 years in good health and CMV-seronegative. CDR3s include the opening cysteine and the closing phenylalanine or tryptophan. A D gene is named only where the DNA matches it firmly. Clone size is given for some rows only: seen once, a few or many times, or a class if the clone is expanded.

v_gene,abundance,j_gene,d_gene,CDR3nt,CDR3aa
TRBV19,-,TRBJ2-2,-,TGTGCCAGTAGTCAGGGGTACACCGGGGAGCTGTTTTTT,CASSQGYTGELFF
TRBV5-6,-,TRBJ2-1,-,TGTGCCAGCCGGGTCGGGACAAGCAATGAGCAGTTCTTC,CASRVGTSNEQFF
TRBV10-3,-,TRBJ2-5,-,TGTGCCACGAGGAACAGGGAAGAGACCCAGTACTTC,CATRNREETQYF
TRBV25-1,-,TRBJ1-1,-,TGTGCCAGCAGTCCCGAGTGGGGCGGCACTGAAGCTTTCTTT,CASSPEWGGTEAFF
TRBV7-2,-,TRBJ2-2,TRBD2,TGTGCATGGGGGAGGGCCGACGGGGAGCTGTTTTTT,CAWGRADGELFF
TRBV9,-,TRBJ2-3,TRBD2,TGTGCCAGCGCTAAACTAGCGGGACAAGATACGCAGTATTTT,CASAKLAGQDTQYF
TRBV27,-,TRBJ1-4,-,TGTGCCAGTCAGGGGATGGATGAAAAACTGTTTTTT,CASQGMDEKLFF
TRBV4-2,-,TRBJ2-7,TRBD1,TGTGCCAGCAGCCAAGATGGGCGTATTACGGGACAGGGTCCCTACGAGCAGTACTTC,CASSQDGRITGQGPYEQYF
TRBV6-1,-,TRBJ2-7,TRBD1,TGTGCCACCAGTGTTACCATTGGACAGGCGGGTCACTACGAGCAGTACTTC,CATSVTIGQAGHYEQYF
TRBV11-3,-,TRBJ2-1,TRBD1,TGTGCCAGCAGCTTAGGTCCGGGACAGTGGAATGAGCAGTTCTTC,CASSLGPGQWNEQFF
TRBV4-3,-,TRBJ2-5,-,TGCGCCAGCAGCCAGTCCGACAGAATCCAAGAGACCCAGTACTTC,CASSQSDRIQETQYF
TRBV5-6,once,TRBJ2-1,TRBD2,TGTGCCAGCAGCTTGGGACTAGCGGGGGGTCAGCAGTTCTTC,CASSLGLAGGQQFF
TRBV5-6,-,TRBJ2-1,-,TGTGCCAGCAGCTTGTTATCGAGAATTTCCTCCTACAATGAGCAGTTCTTC,CASSLLSRISSYNEQFF
TRBV7-8,-,TRBJ1-4,-,TGTGCCAGCAGCTTAGCTTATGGTGCGGGTGAAAAACTGTTTTTT,CASSLAYGAGEKLFF
TRBV2,-,TRBJ2-7,-,TGTGCCGCGACGGGGGACTCCTACGAGCAGTACTTC,CAATGDSYEQYF
TRBV19,-,TRBJ1-5,-,TGTGCCAGTAGTATACTTAATCAGCCCCAGCATTTT,CASSILNQPQHF
TRBV5-1,-,TRBJ2-3,-,TGCGCCAGTCATGTGGGCGATACGCAGTATTTT,CASHVGDTQYF
TRBV9,-,TRBJ2-3,-,TGTGCCAGCAGGACAGAGGCCACAGATACGCAGTATTTT,CASRTEATDTQYF
TRBV11-3,once,TRBJ2-5,TRBD1,TGTGCCAGCAGCTTGGGGACAGAAGAGACCCAGTACTTC,CASSLGTEETQYF
TRBV4-1,-,TRBJ1-4,-,TGCGCCAGCAGCCAACCGACAGAACGAATAACTAATGAAAAACTGTTTTTT,CASSQPTERITNEKLFF
TRBV5-1,-,TRBJ2-5,TRBD2,TGCGCCAGCAGCCGCTCAGGGACTAGCGGTCAAGAGACCCAGTACTTC,CASSRSGTSGQETQYF
TRBV6-4,-,TRBJ2-2,-,TGTGCCAGCAGTGACAGAGCTTCCACCGGGGAGCTGTTTTTT,CASSDRASTGELFF
TRBV18,-,TRBJ1-4,TRBD1,TGTGCCAGCTCACCGACAGGGGGCGAGGAAAAACTGTTTTTT,CASSPTGGEEKLFF
TRBV10-3,once,TRBJ1-6,TRBD1,TGTGCCATCAAGGGCCGGACAGGGGGTTCACCCCTCCACTTT,CAIKGRTGGSPLHF
TRBV5-1,-,TRBJ1-4,-,TGCGCCAGCAGCGAACTAGGGGGGGATAAGGTGTATAATGAAAAACTGTTTTTT,CASSELGGDKVYNEKLFF
TRBV7-6,-,TRBJ1-4,-,TGTGCCAGCAGCTCCTCGGCCGGACAGCTGGGTAATGAAAAACTGTTTTTT,CASSSSAGQLGNEKLFF
TRBV6-6,-,TRBJ1-1,-,TGTGCCAGCAGTTCCAACCTCCAGGGATACACTGAAGCTTTCTTT,CASSSNLQGYTEAFF
TRBV7-2,-,TRBJ2-5,TRBD2,TGTGCCAGCAGCCTTGGGGGGGTATATGAGACCCAGTACTTC,CASSLGGVYETQYF
TRBV29-1,-,TRBJ1-1,TRBD1,TGCAGCGTTGAGCCGGGACAGGGGAACACTGAAGCTTTCTTT,CSVEPGQGNTEAFF
TRBV27,-,TRBJ1-1,-,TGTGCCAGCAGTTTACAGGGATGGATGAACACTGAAGCTTTCTTT,CASSLQGWMNTEAFF
TRBV19,-,TRBJ2-7,-,TGTGCCAGTAGTATTCGGGTCCCGAACGAGCAGTACTTC,CASSIRVPNEQYF
TRBV19,-,TRBJ2-7,-,TGTGCCAGTAGTCCAAGACAGCCCTACGAGCAGTACTTC,CASSPRQPYEQYF
TRBV4-2,-,TRBJ2-2,TRBD2,TGTGCCAGCAGCCAAGACGGATGGCGGGGGGGCCTGCACACCGGGGAGCTGTTTTTT,CASSQDGWRGGLHTGELFF
TRBV10-1,-,TRBJ2-7,-,TGCGCCAGCAGCGTTCTCCCAATGCGGGTTCCTTACGAGCAGTACTTC,CASSVLPMRVPYEQYF
TRBV5-1,-,TRBJ1-1,-,TGCGCCAGCAGCTCCACAGGGATGCAAGCTTTCTTT,CASSSTGMQAFF
TRBV6-6,-,TRBJ1-1,-,TGTGCCAGCAGTTACGGCAACCCACCCACTGAAGCTTTCTTT,CASSYGNPPTEAFF
TRBV4-1,-,TRBJ1-3,TRBD1,TGCGCCAGCAGCCAAGATGCGCCATCGACAGGGAATTCAGGAAACACCATATATTTT,CASSQDAPSTGNSGNTIYF